The rows below give T cell receptor beta chains drawn from one sample of a study of cytomegalovirus exposure and HLA in healthy donors. Sequencing used immunoSEQ multiplex PCR; TCRdb keeps in-frame clones, though not all of them. This table has about 200,000 clones, around 64% appearing once. Material for sequencing was PBMCs. Receptors originate from a middle-aged man in good health and CMV-seropositive. The CDR3 runs from the conserved cysteine through the conserved F or W. The order of the fields is J gene, V gene, D gene, clone size, CDR3 DNA, CDR3 protein. The D gene is left open where the match is weak. Clone size, where shown, is once, few, many, or a class for clones that have expanded.

TRBJ2-7 | TRBV14 | TRBD1 | NA | TGTGCCAGCAGCCGACAGGGGATCTACGAGCAGTACTTC | CASSRQGIYEQYF
TRBJ1-6 | TRBV12-5 | NA | once | TGTGCTAGTGGTTTGGGACAAGATAATTCACCCCTCCACTTT | CASGLGQDNSPLHF
TRBJ1-2 | TRBV6-6 | NA | NA | TGTGCCAGCACTAACGGAGTTGGCTATGGCTACACCTTC | CASTNGVGYGYTF
TRBJ2-1 | TRBV4-2 | TRBD1 | NA | TGTGCCAGCAGCTTCCAGGGGGACGCGTCCTACAATGAGCAGTTCTTC | CASSFQGDASYNEQFF
TRBJ1-6 | TRBV4-3 | NA | NA | TGCGCCAGCAGCCAAGATTTCAGGTCCTATAATTCACCCCTCCACTTT | CASSQDFRSYNSPLHF
TRBJ1-5 | TRBV6-5 | NA | NA | TGTGCCAGCAAGAGAGGAGAGTATAGCAATCAGCCCCAGCATTTT | CASKRGEYSNQPQHF
TRBJ1-1 | TRBV6-1 | TRBD1 | NA | TGTGCCAGCAGTGACGGGACAGGAGCTAGAACTCGTGAAGCTTTCTTT | CASSDGTGARTREAFF
TRBJ1-5 | TRBV19 | NA | NA | TGTGCCAGTAGTAAGACAACTTTGAGCAATCAGCCCCAGCATTTT | CASSKTTLSNQPQHF
TRBJ1-1 | TRBV28 | NA | NA | TGTGCCAGCAGACGAGGACAGTCGAACACTGAAGCTTTCTTT | CASRRGQSNTEAFF
TRBJ1-2 | TRBV7-9 | NA | NA | TGTGCCAGCAGCTCAATGAACTATGGCTACACCTTC | CASSSMNYGYTF
TRBJ2-7 | TRBV27 | NA | once | TGTGCCAGCAGTCCACAGGGCCCCTACGAGCAGTACTTC | CASSPQGPYEQYF
TRBJ1-4 | TRBV19 | NA | NA | TGTGCCAGTAGTATAGATCCGGGAAGAGGTGAAAAACTGTTTTTT | CASSIDPGRGEKLFF
TRBJ1-2 | TRBV5-1 | NA | NA | TGCGCCAGCAGCTTGGGGGGCCTGAGCTATGGCTACACCTTC | CASSLGGLSYGYTF
TRBJ1-2 | TRBV10-2 | TRBD1 | NA | TGCGCCAGCCGACAGGGGCCGGGCTATGGCTACACCTTC | CASRQGPGYGYTF
TRBJ2-2 | TRBV11-2 | NA | NA | TGTGCCAGCAGCTTAATTGGAGGGGGGGCTAGCACCGGGGAGCTGTTTTTT | CASSLIGGGASTGELFF
TRBJ2-1 | TRBV4-1 | TRBD2 | NA | TGCGCCAGCAGCCAAGCAGCGGGGGATCTTAGGAATGAGCAGTTCTTC | CASSQAAGDLRNEQFF
TRBJ2-3 | TRBV7-2 | TRBD2 | NA | TGTGCCAGCAGCTTGGTAGCGGGAGGGGATACGCAGTATTTT | CASSLVAGGDTQYF
TRBJ1-1 | TRBV5-1 | NA | NA | TGCGCCAGCAGGACAGGGAACACTGAAGCTTTCTTT | CASRTGNTEAFF
TRBJ1-2 | TRBV5-4 | NA | NA | TGTGCCAGCAGCTTGTCTGGGGCCTATGGCTACACCTTC | CASSLSGAYGYTF
TRBJ2-7 | TRBV23-1 | NA | NA | TGCGCCAGCAACCTTCCACGGTTCGGGACTTACTACGAGCAGTACTTC | CASNLPRFGTYYEQYF
TRBJ1-5 | TRBV10-1 | NA | NA | TGCGCCAGCAGTGAGTCTTGGGGGGTCTTGAGCAATCAGCCCCAGCATTTT | CASSESWGVLSNQPQHF
TRBJ2-2 | TRBV2 | NA | NA | TGTGCCAGCAGTGAGGCAGGGTACGGGGAGCTGTTTTTT | CASSEAGYGELFF
TRBJ2-5 | TRBV5-1 | TRBD1 | few | TGCGCCAGCAGCATAACCGGGACAGGGGCCCAAGAGACCCAGTACTTC | CASSITGTGAQETQYF
TRBJ2-1 | TRBV27 | TRBD1 | once | TGTGCCAGCAGCCCAGGGGGCGCGGGGAGCAATGAGCAGTTCTTC | CASSPGGAGSNEQFF
TRBJ1-3 | TRBV7-2 | NA | NA | TGTGCCAGCAGCTTTGCGCGGGGTTCTGGAAACACCATATATTTT | CASSFARGSGNTIYF